The 26 T cell receptor beta chains given below trace back to one sample, sequenced in a study of cytotoxic CD8 clonotypes in ibrutinib-treated CLL. Clones were read by immunoSEQ multiplex PCR, and TCRdb kept only the in-frame ones, dropping some. This sample has about 200,000 clones, with over 65% found just once. The material sequenced was PBMCs, taken after 12 months of ibrutinib treatment. The receptors were gathered from a human donor with chronic lymphocytic leukemia.

The gene calls are TRBV2 and TRBJ1-1, with D uncertain. The length of the CDR3 is 14 residues. The germline V gene has CDR1 SNHLY and CDR2 FYNNEI. V gave up 7 bases and J gave up 3 bases, with 15 bases separating them. The CDR3, as DNA: TGTGCCAGCAAGATGGACGCGAGCTACACTGAAGCTTTCTTT. It is translated as CASKMDASYTEAFF.

This clone was seen only a few times. The chain employs TRBV6-5 and TRBJ1-2, with 9 bases lining up with TRBD1. J gave up 8 bases and V 6 bases, and 13 bases lay outside the gene matches. This CDR3 is built from 15 residues. The germline V gene has CDR1 MNHEY and CDR2 SVGAGI. CDR3 loop: CASRLPGQGVGGYTF. The CDR3 DNA follows: TGTGCCAGCAGACTGCCGGGACAGGGAGTTGGAGGCTACACCTTC.

V and J are TRBV29-1 and TRBJ2-7, with 12 bases identical to TRBD1. CDR1 is SQVTM, CDR2 ANQGSEA, per germline. CDR3 length: 14 residues. V shed 6 bases and J 5 bases; nucleotides not matched to a gene: 8. The DNA for the CDR3 is TGCAGCGTAGCCAAGGGGACAGGGGGCCACGAGCAGTACTTC. This encodes CSVAKGTGGHEQYF.

The chain links TRBV27 to TRBJ2-7, with 7 positions matching TRBD1. Trimming cost V 5 bases and J 3 bases; bases outside gene matches: 7. Germline V CDR1 and CDR2: MNHEY, SMNVEV (reference sequence). The CDR3 runs 14 residues. The CDR3 region has the DNA TGTGCCAGCAGTCCCCATGGGACAGTCTACGAGCAGTACTTC. Translating it yields CASSPHGTVYEQYF.

This sequence joins TRBV29-1 and TRBJ2-7, with a possible D match to TRBD1 (5 bases). V lost 5 bases and J lost 0, with 14 bases in between. The CDR3 has 14 amino acids. CDR1 and CDR2 from the germline V gene are SQVTM and ANQGSEA. CDR3 DNA: TGCAGCGTTCGCGGACACGGAAGCTCCTACGAGCAGTACTTC. Translated, it gives CSVRGHGSSYEQYF.

The chain links TRBV7-2 to TRBJ2-1; 12 bases are a match to TRBD2. Germline CDR1 reads SGHTA; CDR2 reads FQGNSA. J was trimmed by 8 bases and V by 0 bases; bases with no gene match: 5. CDR3 length equals 16 residues. In nucleotides, the CDR3 is TGTGCCAGCAGCTTAGCAGGACTAGCGGGAAGTCATGAGCAGTTCTTC. Protein product: CASSLAGLAGSHEQFF.

The J gene is TRBJ2-2, the V gene TRBV7-3, with TRBD1 identical over 7 bases. The junction had 9 bases not matched to a gene; V was cut back by 4 bases and J by 4 bases. The CDR3 consists of 16 residues. Germline CDR1 reads SGHTA; CDR2 reads FQGTGA. The CDR3: CASSSTGQLPTGELFF. The CDR3 coding sequence is TGTGCCAGCAGCTCTACGGGACAGCTCCCCACCGGGGAGCTGTTTTTT.

The rearrangement uses TRBV6-4 and TRBJ2-1, with 13 positions matching TRBD2. V was pared by 3 bases and J by 9 bases, with 5 bases of the junction left unmatched. The germline gives CDR1 MRHNA, CDR2 SNTAGT. The CDR3 contains 15 residues. CDR3 in amino acids: CASSDTSGRASEQFF. CDR3 DNA: TGTGCCAGCAGTGATACTAGCGGGAGGGCCAGTGAGCAGTTCTTC.

The chain carries TRBV2 and TRBJ1-2; 7 bases map to TRBD1. This CDR3 has 13 amino acids. After removal of 7 bases from V and 2 bases from J, the junction contained 4 bases not matched to a gene. Germline V gives CDR1 SNHLY, CDR2 FYNNEI. Here the CDR3 reads CASTGTVNYGYTF. CDR3 nucleotide sequence: TGTGCCAGCACCGGGACAGTCAACTATGGCTACACCTTC.

The genes are TRBV4-1 and TRBJ1-1, with 7 bases aligning to TRBD1. Germline loops: CDR1 MGHRA, CDR2 YSYEKL. With 3 bases clipped from V and 5 bases from J, the junction kept 9 bases outside the gene matches. There are 15 residues in the CDR3. The CDR3 loop is CASSQTRGGVTEAFF. CDR3 DNA: TGCGCCAGCAGCCAGACCAGGGGGGGAGTGACTGAAGCTTTCTTT.

This sequence joins TRBV27 and TRBJ1-1; weak D call: TRBD1 (5 bases). Germline CDR1 MNHEY, CDR2 SMNVEV (reference sequence). Trimming took off 0 bases at V and 3 bases at J, with 11 bases between the two ends. The CDR3 runs 15 residues. In DNA form, the CDR3 reads TGTGCCAGCAGTTTATCGTGGGGGGTCCACACTGAAGCTTTCTTT. Translated, it gives CASSLSWGVHTEAFF.

The CDR3 nucleotides are TGTGCCAGCAGCTTAACGCACACTGAAGCTTTCTTT. Translated: CASSLTHTEAFF. V usage is TRBV7-8 and J usage is TRBJ1-1; the D is unclear. This CDR3 is built from 12 residues. CDR1 and CDR2 from the germline V gene are SGHVS and FQNEAQ. The germline V and J ends were trimmed by 2 bases and 3 bases, with 4 bases remaining between them. The full variable domain, in which reference TRBV7-8 and TRBJ1-1 provide the parts outside the CDR3, is GAGVSQSPRYKVAKRGQDVALRCDPISGHVSLFWYQQALGQGPEFLTYFQNEAQLDKSGLPSDRFFAERPEGSVSTLKIQRTQQEDSAVYLCASSLTHTEAFFGQGTRLTVV.

This clone was recorded at least ten times. The V call is TRBV5-6, the J call TRBJ1-1; no clear D gene. This CDR3 is built from 13 residues. The V and J ends lost 1 base and 0 bases respectively, with 4 bases between them. CDR1 is SGHDT, CDR2 YYEEEE, per germline. CDR3 sequence (DNA): TGTGCCAGCAGCTTGAGCCTGAACACTGAAGCTTTCTTT. Its protein is CASSLSLNTEAFF.

This sequence joins TRBV27 and TRBJ2-7, with 12 bases fitting TRBD1. In germline, CDR1 is MNHEY, CDR2 SMNVEV (reference sequence). The CDR3 totals 16 residues. The V and J ends lost 7 bases and 4 bases, in that order; junction bases with no gene match: 11. The CDR3 DNA reads TGTGCCAGCACCCCACTCGGGACAGGGGGCGGGTACGAGCAGTACTTC. Amino acid sequence: CASTPLGTGGGYEQYF.

The J gene is TRBJ2-7, the V gene TRBV18; 12 bases map to TRBD1. The CDR3 has 17 residues. The V segment lost 2 bases and the J segment 5 bases; nucleotides outside the gene matches: 10. The germline V gene has CDR1 KGHSH and CDR2 LQKENI. The CDR3 sequence: CASSPSLRGTGGDEQYF. Here the CDR3 DNA reads TGTGCCAGCTCACCATCACTGAGGGGGACAGGGGGCGACGAGCAGTACTTC. Together with reference TRBV18 and TRBJ2-7, the CDR3 gives the full variable domain: NAGVMQNPRHLVRRRGQEARLRCSPMKGHSHVYWYRQLPEEGLKFMVYLQKENIIDESGMPKERFSAEFPKEGPSILRIQQVVRGDSAAYFCASSPSLRGTGGDEQYFGPGTRLTVT.

This clone was seen only once. V gene TRBV5-1 combines with J gene TRBJ2-7; D is unclear. Germline V CDR1 and CDR2: SGHRS, YFSETQ. The CDR3 runs 16 residues. Deletions cut 0 bases from V and 0 bases from J, with 13 bases between. CDR3 in amino acids: CASSLGTVPSSYEQYF. CDR3 nucleotide sequence: TGCGCCAGCAGCTTGGGGACGGTCCCTAGCTCCTACGAGCAGTACTTC.

This clone came up once. The V call is TRBV5-1, the J call TRBJ1-6; no definite D call. The CDR3 has 16 residues. Germline values: CDR1 SGHRS, CDR2 YFSETQ. Trimming shortened V by 0 bases and J by 3 bases, and 10 bases separated the two germline ends. The chain's CDR3 is CASSLGSGNYNSPLHF. CDR3 DNA: TGCGCCAGCAGCTTGGGGTCGGGGAACTATAATTCACCCCTCCACTTT.

The rearrangement uses TRBV2 and TRBJ2-7, with 11 bases aligning to TRBD2. The germline V gene encodes CDR1 SNHLY and CDR2 FYNNEI. The CDR3 covers 16 residues. J was trimmed by 2 bases and V by 7 bases; bases with no gene match: 10. The CDR3, as DNA: TGTGCCAGCACTGTGACTAGCGGGAAACGGACCTACGAGCAGTACTTC. Translation: CASTVTSGKRTYEQYF.

The V call is TRBV7-2, the J call TRBJ2-7; 9 bases align to TRBD2. The ends lost 2 bases at V and 4 bases at J; junction bases unmatched: 9. Germline CDR1 and CDR2: SGHTA and FQGNSA. This CDR3 is 16 amino acids long. The CDR3 coding sequence is TGTGCCAGCAGCTTAAGGGGGACTAGCAGCCTATACGAGCAGTACTTC. This gives the protein CASSLRGTSSLYEQYF.

This clone was seen a few times. The genes are TRBV7-9 and TRBJ1-2, with 11 bases lining up with TRBD1. The CDR3 runs 15 residues. Trimming cost V 4 bases and J 2 bases; bases outside gene matches: 3. Per the germline V gene, CDR1 is SEHNR and CDR2 is FQNEAQ (reference sequence). This CDR3 reads CASSSWTGGNYGYTF. CDR3 nucleotides: TGTGCCAGCAGCTCCTGGACAGGGGGCAACTATGGCTACACCTTC. Full variable domain (rest looked up from reference TRBV7-9 and TRBJ1-2): DTGVSQNPRHKITKRGQNVTFRCDPISEHNRLYWYRQTLGQGPEFLTYFQNEAQLEKSRLLSDRFSAERPKGSFSTLEIQRTEQGDSAMYLCASSSWTGGNYGYTFGSGTRLTVV.

V is TRBV5-1 and J is TRBJ2-1; 11 bases are shared with TRBD2. J gave up 1 base and V 4 bases, and 4 bases lay outside the gene matches. The CDR3 is 16 amino acids. CDR1 SGHRS and CDR2 YFSETQ come from the germline V gene. The CDR3 nucleotides are TGCGCCAGCAGCCCGCGACTAGCGGGATCCTACAATGAGCAGTTCTTC. It codes for CASSPRLAGSYNEQFF. The full variable domain, completed using reference TRBV5-1 and TRBJ2-1, is KAGVTQTPRYLIKTRGQQVTLSCSPISGHRSVSWYQQTPGQGLQFLFEYFSETQRNKGNFPGRFSGRQFSNSRSEMNVSTLELGDSALYLCASSPRLAGSYNEQFFGPGTRLTVL.

V usage is TRBV7-3 and J usage is TRBJ2-1; tentative D call: TRBD1 (6 bases). CDR3 length equals 14 residues. Trimming shortened V by 3 bases and J by 5 bases, and 11 bases separated the two germline ends. Germline V gives CDR1 SGHTA, CDR2 FQGTGA. In DNA form, the CDR3 reads TGTGCCAGCAGCTTCACAGGGTCCCACAATGAGCAGTTCTTC. Its protein is CASSFTGSHNEQFF.

The chain couples TRBV29-1 to TRBJ1-1; D gene ambiguous. V lost 0 bases to trimming and J lost 2 bases, with 16 bases between them. CDR1 is SQVTM, CDR2 ANQGSEA, per germline. This CDR3 is built from 16 residues. CDR3 in DNA: TGCAGCGTTGAAGATCCCCGATCCCGGAGTAACACTGAAGCTTTCTTT. Translated: CSVEDPRSRSNTEAFF.

This sequence joins TRBV23-1 and TRBJ2-7; 11 nucleotides align to TRBD2. TRBV23-1 is an ORF for which the function is uncertain. After removal of 8 bases from V and 5 bases from J, the junction contained 5 bases not matched to a gene. CDR3 length: 13 residues. CDR3 sequence: CASLRLAGHEQYF. CDR3 coding DNA: TGCGCCAGCTTACGACTAGCGGGGCACGAGCAGTACTTC.

For the CDR3, the DNA is TGTGCCAGCAGCCGCGGGTCTAACATAGAGTCAGATACGCAGTATTTT. Its translation is CASSRGSNIESDTQYF. The genes are TRBV4-2 and TRBJ2-3; a weak D match, TRBD2 (5 bases). The length of the CDR3 is 16 residues. Trimming shortened V by 4 bases and J by 4 bases, and 18 bases separated the two germline ends. Germline CDR1 and CDR2: LGHNA and YNFKEQ.

This clone turned up a few times. The gene calls are TRBV4-1 and TRBJ2-2; 10 bases align to TRBD2. Trimming removed 0 bases from V and 2 bases from J; junction bases left unmatched: 6. This CDR3 contains 18 residues. Per the germline V gene, CDR1 is MGHRA and CDR2 is YSYEKL. CDR3 amino acids: CASSQDLVAGGNTGELFF. The CDR3 DNA reads TGCGCCAGCAGCCAAGATTTGGTAGCGGGGGGAAACACCGGGGAGCTGTTTTTT.